These 8 T cell receptor beta chains came from one sample sequenced in a study of long-term antiretroviral therapy in people with HIV. Researchers report immunoSEQ v3.0 was run at survey level. Only in-frame clones appear in the TCRdb table, and some are missing; sequencing was by immunoSEQ multiplex PCR. The sample has fewer than 35,000 clones, 60% to 85% seen once; the top ten hold around 7.4%. The material sequenced was unsorted PBMCs, taken 2 years after starting antiretroviral therapy. These receptors were obtained from a woman between 50 and 59 years old with HIV.

The chain joins TRBV11-2 to TRBJ1-1, with D unclear. Trimming cost V 0 bases and J 1 base, with 9 bases left between them. The CDR3 has 15 residues. Germline CDR1 and CDR2: SGHAT and FQNNGV. The CDR3: CASSLDRVKNTEAFF. DNA of the CDR3: TGTGCCAGCAGCTTAGATCGGGTGAAGAACACTGAAGCTTTCTTT.

The CDR3 DNA sequence: TGTGCCAGCAGCTTCGCGGGGAGATCCTACGAGCAGTACGTC. As protein: CASSFAGRSYEQYV. The chain recombines TRBV11-2 with TRBJ2-7; a possible D gene is TRBD2 (6 bases). CDR3 length: 14 amino acids. The V and J ends lost 3 bases and 1 base respectively, with 10 bases between them. CDR1 and CDR2 (germline): SGHAT, FQNNGV.

This rearrangement joins TRBV7-2 to TRBJ2-7; 11 nucleotides match TRBD1. The V gene's germline CDR1 is SGHTA and CDR2 FQGNSA. V was clipped by 3 bases and J by 2 bases; unmatched bases: 3. The CDR3 sequence is 15 residues long. The CDR3 nucleotides are TGTGCCAGCAGCTTCGGGACAGGGGGTACCTACGAGCAGTACTTC. This translates into CASSFGTGGTYEQYF. The whole variable domain, remainder taken from reference TRBV7-2 and TRBJ2-7, is GAGVSQSPSNKVTEKGKDVELRCDPISGHTALYWYRQSLGQGLEFLIYFQGNSAPDKSGLPSDRFSAERTGGSVSTLTIQRTQQEDSAVYLCASSFGTGGTYEQYFGPGTRLTVT.

V usage is TRBV19 and J usage is TRBJ2-2; D is possibly TRBD1 or TRBD2 (5 bases each). This CDR3 is built from 16 residues. V dropped 3 bases and J dropped 0 bases, with 11 bases sitting between them. CDR1 and CDR2 from the germline V gene are LNHDA and SQIVND (reference sequence). CDR3 nucleotide sequence: TGTGCCAGTAGTATCGGGGCAGCCGCGAACACCGGGGAGCTGTTTTTT. Translation: CASSIGAAANTGELFF.

This clone was picked up a small number of times. J is TRBJ2-6 and V is TRBV7-9; 9 bases align to TRBD1. V lost 4 bases to trimming and J lost 4 bases; unmatched junction nucleotides: 8. The CDR3 spans 17 residues. The germline gives CDR1 SEHNR, CDR2 FQNEAQ (reference sequence). The CDR3 DNA is TGTGCCAGCAGCTCGGACAGGGGTATGACGGGGGCCAACGTCCTGACTTTC. Amino acid sequence: CASSSDRGMTGANVLTF.

The V and J genes are TRBV2 and TRBJ2-2, with D possibly being TRBD1 (6 bases). V dropped 10 bases and J dropped 0 bases, with 9 bases sitting between them. Germline-derived CDR1 and CDR2 are SNHLY and FYNNEI. CDR3 length equals 13 residues. CDR3 sequence: CATGTPNTGELFF. CDR3 bases: TGTGCCACCGGGACACCGAACACCGGGGAGCTGTTTTTT.

The chain has TRBV4-2 and TRBJ2-5, with 11 bases lining up with TRBD2. The CDR3 is 14 amino acids. V lost 0 bases, J lost 9 bases, and 3 bases stayed unmatched. Germline V gives CDR1 LGHNA, CDR2 YNFKEQ. The CDR3 loop is CASSQDRGLAAQYF. In DNA form, the CDR3 reads TGTGCCAGCAGCCAAGATCGGGGACTAGCGGCCCAGTACTTC.

Of note for this clone: Distinct nucleotide sequences in the sample also encode this CDR3. The J gene is TRBJ2-1, the V gene TRBV11-2, with D perhaps TRBD1 (6 bases). There are 15 residues in the CDR3. Germline V gene sequence: CDR1 SGHAT, CDR2 FQNNGV. Trimming pared 5 bases from V and 5 bases from J, leaving 16 bases between. CDR3 nucleotides: TGTGCCAGCAGCCCAGGCGCCGGGACACACAATGAGCAGTTCTTC. Protein product: CASSPGAGTHNEQFF.